These 25 T cell receptor beta chains came from one sample sequenced in a study of cytomegalovirus exposure and HLA in healthy donors. Use of 60 Vbeta and 13 Jbeta primers characterized the PCR. Measured with immunoSEQ multiplex PCR; TCRdb has only the in-frame clones, and not every one. The data hold 150,000 to 200,000 clones, with around 65% observed a single time. The sample consisted of PBMCs. These receptors originate from a woman aged 40 to 50 in good health and CMV-seropositive.

J is TRBJ1-2 and V is TRBV7-8, with 7 positions matching TRBD1. Germline CDR1 is SGHVS and CDR2 is FQNEAQ. The ends lost 5 bases at V and 4 bases at J; junction bases unmatched: 4. The CDR3 extends over 13 amino acids. This CDR3 is CASSPTGRYGYTF. The CDR3, as DNA: TGTGCCAGCAGCCCGACAGGGCGCTATGGCTACACCTTC.

This clone was detected once. Written as DNA, the CDR3 is TGTGCCAGCAGTGCATCCGGGACAGGAGGGCAGCCCCAGCATTTT. Residues: CASSASGTGGQPQHF. The J gene is TRBJ1-5, the V gene TRBV6-1; 8 nucleotides agree with TRBD1. V was clipped by 4 bases and J by 7 bases; unmatched bases: 9. There are 15 residues in the CDR3. CDR1 MNHNS and CDR2 SASEGT come from the germline V gene.

This chain links TRBV28 with TRBJ1-1, with a tentative D call TRBD1 (6 bases). V lost 5 bases to trimming and J lost 3 bases, with 10 bases between them. This CDR3 is built from 13 residues. CDR1 is MDHEN, CDR2 SYDVKM, per germline. CDR3 protein: CASSTGWYTEAFF. As DNA, the CDR3 is TGTGCCAGCAGTACAGGGTGGTACACTGAAGCTTTCTTT.

In this sample, this clone turned up a few times. The genes are TRBV6-1 and TRBJ2-7; 7 bases fit TRBD1. J lost 5 bases, V lost 6 bases, and 4 bases had no gene match. The CDR3 length is 12 residues. Germline lookup yields CDR1 MNHNS and CDR2 SASEGT. For the CDR3, the DNA is TGTGCCAGCAGGACAGGGAGTCACGAGCAGTACTTC. Translated, it gives CASRTGSHEQYF.

This clone has a handful of counts. The rearrangement links TRBV6-6 to TRBJ1-2; TRBD1 matches at 7 bases. The junction had 15 bases not matched to a gene; V was cut back by 3 bases and J by 8 bases. From germline, CDR1 is MNHNY and CDR2 SVGAGI (reference sequence). The CDR3 has 16 amino acids. CDR3 amino acids: CASSYPLDRSPRGYTF. DNA for the CDR3: TGTGCCAGCAGTTATCCCCTGGACAGGTCGCCCCGGGGCTACACCTTC.

The J gene is TRBJ1-5, the V gene TRBV6-6; no clear D. There are 13 residues in the CDR3. Deletions cut 0 bases from V and 4 bases from J, with 4 bases between. Germline CDR1 MNHNY, CDR2 SVGAGI (reference sequence). CDR3 DNA: TGTGCCAGCAGTTACTCCAGTAATCAGCCCCAGCATTTT. It yields the protein CASSYSSNQPQHF.

V and J are TRBV27 and TRBJ2-2, with 8 bases lining up with TRBD2. Germline loops: CDR1 MNHEY, CDR2 SMNVEV (reference sequence). V was clipped by 3 bases and J by 5 bases; unmatched bases: 11. The CDR3 totals 17 residues. CDR3 amino acids: CASSFGDLAGRTGELFF. Here the CDR3 DNA reads TGTGCCAGCAGTTTTGGAGACCTAGCGGGTAGGACCGGGGAGCTGTTTTTT.

This chain joins TRBV7-2 and TRBJ1-5; maybe TRBD1 (5 bases). Germline V gene sequence: CDR1 SGHTA, CDR2 FQGNSA. V gave up 0 bases and J gave up 8 bases, with 11 bases separating them. The CDR3 has 14 residues. DNA of the CDR3: TGTGCCAGCAGCTTAGCGGGGGGGTTGGAGCCCCAGCATTTT. It yields the protein CASSLAGGLEPQHF.

The rearrangement links TRBV7-8 to TRBJ2-5; 8 positions agree with TRBD2. The J call may be incorrect, as the DNA end agrees better with TRBJ2-7. The CDR3 extends over 16 amino acids. Germline CDR1 reads SGHVS; CDR2 reads FQNEAQ. The CDR3 loop reads CASSLALAGGMSEQYF. CDR3 DNA: TGTGCCAGCAGCTTAGCTTTGGCGGGGGGAATGAGCGAGCAGTACTTC.

The gene calls are TRBV6-6 and TRBJ2-7; 7 nucleotides agree with TRBD2. V shed 0 bases, J shed 1 base, and the junction held 6 bases outside the gene matches. CDR3 size: 16 residues. CDR1 is MNHNY and CDR2 is SVGAGI in the germline V gene (reference sequence). For the CDR3, the DNA is TGTGCCAGCAGTTACTCGTTCTTAGCGGGTTCCTACGAGCAGTACTTC. This translates into CASSYSFLAGSYEQYF.

The J gene is TRBJ1-2, the V gene TRBV19; 7 nucleotides line up with TRBD1. V trimming: 5 bases; J trimming: 8 bases; junction bases outside the gene matches: 11. Germline V gene lookup returns CDR1 LNHDA and CDR2 SQIVND (reference sequence). This CDR3 spans 14 amino acids. The DNA of the CDR3 is TGTGCCAGTAGTGACAACAGGGGCCATTACGGCTACACCTTC. It yields the protein CASSDNRGHYGYTF.

The chain has TRBV5-1 and TRBJ2-2, with TRBD2 matching 12 bases. Germline lookup yields CDR1 SGHRS and CDR2 YFSETQ. This CDR3 is built from 16 residues. V lost 1 base and J lost 7; bases outside the gene matches: 5. The CDR3 region has the DNA TGCGCCAGCAGCTTGCCTAGCGGGAGGGGAATCGGGGAGCTGTTTTTT. Translated: CASSLPSGRGIGELFF.

This clone was detected only a few times. The chain couples TRBV15 to TRBJ2-7, with 11 bases matching TRBD2. CDR1 is LNHNV and CDR2 is YYDKDF in the germline V gene (reference sequence). With V trimmed by 0 bases and J by 7 bases, 5 bases remained unmatched. This CDR3 contains 15 residues. The CDR3 protein is CATSRDRTSGREQYF. The CDR3 bases are TGTGCCACCAGCAGAGATCGGACTAGCGGGCGTGAGCAGTACTTC.

In regard to this clone: Relative to the germline gene, one junction end is altered; a read error may explain this. The chain recombines TRBV7-9 with TRBJ2-3; D remains ambiguous. The CDR3 has 16 amino acids. The V gene's germline CDR1 is SEHNR and CDR2 FQNEAQ (reference sequence). The CDR3 is CSSSSHDLVNTDTQYF. The CDR3 DNA sequence: TGTTCCAGCAGCTCGCACGACTTGGTTAACACAGATACGCAGTATTTT.

About this clone: Different DNA sequences within this sample yield the same CDR3. This chain uses TRBV6-5 with TRBJ1-1; D might be TRBD1 (6 bases). CDR1 is MNHEY and CDR2 is SVGAGI in the germline V gene. The germline V and J ends were trimmed by 0 bases and 5 bases, with 10 bases remaining between them. This CDR3 contains 14 residues. CDR3 sequence reads: CASSYSRGGTEAFF. The CDR3 nucleotides are TGTGCCAGCAGTTACTCGAGGGGGGGAACTGAAGCTTTCTTT.

This chain uses TRBV4-1 with TRBJ2-7; 8 positions agree with TRBD1. The CDR3 covers 13 residues. The J segment lost 6 bases and the V segment lost 4 bases, leaving 5 bases of the junction unmatched. From germline, CDR1 is MGHRA and CDR2 YSYEKL. CDR3 amino acids: CASSPLTGGEQYF. For the CDR3, the DNA is TGCGCCAGCAGCCCATTAACAGGGGGCGAGCAGTACTTC.

V and J are TRBV19 and TRBJ2-3, with D possibly being TRBD2 (5 bases). V lost 6 bases to trimming and J lost 0 bases, with 7 bases between them. There are 13 residues in the CDR3. CDR1 and CDR2 (germline): LNHDA, SQIVND (reference sequence). The CDR3: CASRERSTDTQYF. The CDR3 nucleotides are TGTGCCAGTAGGGAGCGGAGCACAGATACGCAGTATTTT.

J is TRBJ2-5 and V is TRBV28, with a possible D match to TRBD1 (6 bases). V was pared by 5 bases and J by 4 bases, with 11 bases between. This CDR3 region has 13 residues. Per germline, CDR1 MDHEN and CDR2 SYDVKM. CDR3 DNA sequence: TGTGCCAGCAGTGACAGGAGCCCAGAGACCCAGTACTTC. This encodes CASSDRSPETQYF.

There are a few counts of this clone. The chain employs TRBV27 and TRBJ2-7; 12 bases are shared with TRBD2. The junction had 11 bases not matched to a gene; V was cut back by 5 bases and J by 6 bases. Germline-derived CDR1 and CDR2 are MNHEY and SMNVEV (reference sequence). CDR3 length: 16 amino acids. CDR3 sequence (DNA): TGTGCCAGCAGTCCCCGGACTAGCGGGACTTCGGGCGAGCAGTACTTC. Protein sequence: CASSPRTSGTSGEQYF.

V and J are TRBV4-2 and TRBJ1-3, with no clear D. Germline V CDR1 and CDR2: LGHNA, YNFKEQ. Deletions cut 0 bases from V and 0 bases from J, with 18 bases between. The length of the CDR3 is 19 residues. CDR3 nucleotide sequence: TGTGCCAGCAGCCAAGATTCGCGGGAAGGGAGGATCTCTGGAAACACCATATATTTT. Residues: CASSQDSREGRISGNTIYF.

J is TRBJ2-5 and V is TRBV6-1; a weak D match, TRBD1 (5 bases). The end of the DNA is better explained by TRBJ2-7, so the J call may be wrong. CDR1 and CDR2 (germline): MNHNS, SASEGT. This CDR3 is 14 amino acids long. CDR3 region: CASSQGASSYEQYF. Here the CDR3 DNA reads TGTGCCAGCAGTCAAGGGGCCAGCTCCTACGAGCAGTACTTC.

The chain links TRBV6-1 to TRBJ2-7, with a weak D call TRBD2 (5 bases). V was pared by 5 bases and J by 6 bases, with 14 bases between. Per the germline V gene, CDR1 is MNHNS and CDR2 is SASEGT. The CDR3 is made up of 13 amino acids. This CDR3 is CASSPIEGAEQYF. The CDR3 coding sequence is TGTGCCAGCAGTCCGATCGAGGGTGCCGAGCAGTACTTC.

The chain uses TRBV2 and TRBJ2-2, with TRBD2 matching 12 bases. Trimming at V came to 2 bases and at J to 0 bases, leaving 7 bases not matched to a gene. From germline, CDR1 is SNHLY and CDR2 FYNNEI. The CDR3 consists of 19 residues. The CDR3 spells CASSERGLAGGPNTGELFF. CDR3 DNA: TGTGCCAGCAGTGAAAGGGGACTAGCGGGTGGACCGAACACCGGGGAGCTGTTTTTT. Filled out from reference TRBV2 and TRBJ2-2, the complete variable domain reads EPEVTQTPSHQVTQMGQEVILRCVPISNHLYFYWYRQILGQKVEFLVSFYNNEISEKSEIFDDQFSVERPDGSNFTLKIRSTKLEDSAMYFCASSERGLAGGPNTGELFFGEGSRLTVL.

The chain recombines TRBV5-6 with TRBJ1-5; D uncertain. The CDR3 is 14 amino acids. CDR1 SGHDT and CDR2 YYEEEE come from the germline V gene. Trimming took 2 bases from V and 4 from J, leaving 10 bases between them. The CDR3 nucleotides read TGTGCCAGCAGCTTTTACAGCCGAAATCAGCCCCAGCATTTT. It encodes CASSFYSRNQPQHF.

The rearrangement uses TRBV10-2 and TRBJ2-1, with 8 bases fitting TRBD2. The length of the CDR3 is 15 residues. The V and J ends lost 7 bases and 7 bases, in that order; junction bases with no gene match: 12. CDR1 is WSHSY, CDR2 SAAADI, per germline. The CDR3 DNA is TGCGCCAGCAAATTAGCGGGATCCGATCTTAATGAGCAGTTCTTC. Its protein is CASKLAGSDLNEQFF.